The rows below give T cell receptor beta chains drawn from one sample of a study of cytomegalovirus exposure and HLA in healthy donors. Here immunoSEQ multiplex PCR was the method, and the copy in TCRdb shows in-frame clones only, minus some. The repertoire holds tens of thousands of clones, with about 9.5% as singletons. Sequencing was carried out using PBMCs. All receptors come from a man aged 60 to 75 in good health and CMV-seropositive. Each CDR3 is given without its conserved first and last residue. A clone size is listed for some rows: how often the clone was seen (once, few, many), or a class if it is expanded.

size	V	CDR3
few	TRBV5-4	ASSKQGLNTGELF
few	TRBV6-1	ASSDPGGASETQY
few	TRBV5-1	ASSRGGEQF
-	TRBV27	AGSQGRNYGYT
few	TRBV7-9	ASSGWAQETQY
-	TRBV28	ASSSRTGGRETQY
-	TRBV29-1	SVAFSLPPRRANVLT
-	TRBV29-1	SVGLSGETQY
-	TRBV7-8	ASSLVGVGYNEQF
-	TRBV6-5	ASSFGRAYTGELF
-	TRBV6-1	ASFRPGTDTQY
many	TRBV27	ASSPDRDFHTEAF
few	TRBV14	ASSPGQGSDTQY
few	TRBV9	ASSEGQGASEQY
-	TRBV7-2	ASSPSTSVYEQY
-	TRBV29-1	SVRESGTGELF
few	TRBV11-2	ASRTGGAGLQGEQF
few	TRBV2	ASSESAGSNQPQH
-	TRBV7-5	ARSQTYGNTIY
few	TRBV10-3	AISESSFNQPQH
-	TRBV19	ASSIQRSSEAF
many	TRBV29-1	SVSQGKVVEAF
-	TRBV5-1	ASRVSDKEKLF
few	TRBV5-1	ASSQDRWGGPSDTQY
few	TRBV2	ASKKGADTEAF
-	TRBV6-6	ASSTQGGIANYGYT
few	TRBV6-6	ASTSGQASMDQPQH
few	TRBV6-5	ASSYSRREGRRY
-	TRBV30	AWGLGANYGYT
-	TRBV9	ASSVQGSSGNTIY
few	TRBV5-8	ASSLEGDRGQPQH
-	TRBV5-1	ASSLQVWSEAF
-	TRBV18	ASSPPGSTTGMAF
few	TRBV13	ASSYTGTVPYEQY
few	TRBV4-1	ASSQEETSGDGTDTQY
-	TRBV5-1	ASSLGGTGDYSNQPQH
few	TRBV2	ASTGQGNNEKLF
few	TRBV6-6	ASSYSLAGESDTQY
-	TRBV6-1	ASSDIAANEQF
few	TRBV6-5	ASSKTGEVWETQY
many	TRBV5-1	ASSLGTSGSYEQY
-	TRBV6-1	ASGREPGNTQY
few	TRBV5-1	ASREGNEQF
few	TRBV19	ASKRGGTDTQY
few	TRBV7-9	ASSFPSGRGEEQY
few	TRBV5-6	ASSLTPSYNEQF
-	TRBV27	ASSSTGGADGYT
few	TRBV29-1	SAKTSGGGTDTQY
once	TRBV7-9	ASSPTGQDTDTQY
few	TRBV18	ASSPGLAGSSEQY
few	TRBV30	ASGPGGGNYGYT
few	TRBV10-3	AISGGHSRRTDTQY